This is a list of T cell receptor beta chains from one sample in a study of molecular identifiers for immune sequencing clone quantification. Each CDR3 protein gets one entry after TCRdb re-called the PCR reads with MiXCR. The table shows 70,000 to 95,000 distinct CDR3 sequences, with roughly 19% occurring only once. Sequencing was done on a sample of naive CD8+ T cells from blood, with Jurkat cell RNA spiked in. All receptors come from a human donor in good health. Some libraries in this study had Jurkat cell RNA spiked in. CDR3s leave out the opening cysteine and the closing phenylalanine or tryptophan.

>TRBV5-1|TRBJ2-7
ASSLIGTGSYEQY
>TRBV7-6|TRBJ2-5
ASSFDPDETQY
>TRBV27|TRBJ2-3
ASSLVGQGLY
>TRBV30|TRBJ1-6
AWSEWTGHNSPLH
>TRBV4-2|TRBJ2-7
ASSHLETSGSYEQY
>TRBV6-2/TRBV6-3|TRBJ2-1
ASSYSGTSSLYEQF
>TRBV7-9|TRBJ2-2
ASSLVGSGELF
>TRBV19|TRBJ2-2
ASSIWYWNTGELF
>TRBV7-6|TRBJ2-5
ASRQGGEETQY
>TRBV19|TRBJ2-3
ASSRRGLAKTDTQY
>TRBV7-9|TRBJ1-2
ASRLGQDYGYT
>TRBV2|TRBJ1-2
ASSGAENYGYT
>TRBV5-1|TRBJ2-7
ASSLMGSGSEEQY
>TRBV6-2/TRBV6-3|TRBJ1-1
ASSYGENTEAF
>TRBV5-5|TRBJ2-7
ASSFAGRNSYEQY
>TRBV6-2/TRBV6-3|TRBJ2-7
ASLGKVYEQY
>TRBV6-2/TRBV6-3|TRBJ1-1
ASSYSTPGTNTEAF
>TRBV7-6|TRBJ2-2
ASSSGQGSTGELF
>TRBV5-6|TRBJ2-2
ASSLNRNTGELF
>TRBV27|TRBJ2-3
ASSLTAGKTDTQY
>TRBV6-6|TRBJ2-2
ASTPGWGVESNTGELF
>TRBV4-1|TRBJ2-5
ASSLLAGGGETQY
>TRBV15|TRBJ2-3
ATSRDSDTQY
>TRBV7-9|TRBJ1-1
ASRSSRGPTEAF
>TRBV4-2|TRBJ2-3
ASSQGVGTDTQY
>TRBV5-1|TRBJ1-1
ASSFGTEGTEAF
>TRBV30|TRBJ1-1
ACYWTALEAF
>TRBV4-3|TRBJ2-5
ASSQGWQGARQETQY
>TRBV11-2|TRBJ2-3
TSSLITDTQY
>TRBV6-5|TRBJ2-7
ASSYRWGEGSYEQY
>TRBV4-1|TRBJ2-3
ASSLQGASLGTDTQY
>TRBV29-1|TRBJ2-2
SGNTGTGELF
>TRBV20-1|TRBJ2-1
SATGNLGNEQF
>TRBV7-2|TRBJ2-1
ASSSDSVNNEQF
>TRBV7-9|TRBJ2-3
ASSLRTSGSIRDTQY
>TRBV5-6|TRBJ2-7
ASSLVAEQY
>TRBV6-2/TRBV6-3|TRBJ1-1
ASSYSLTGRNTEAF
>TRBV20-1|TRBJ1-2
SASIDYGYT
>TRBV5-1|TRBJ2-4
ASSLIGGANGNIQY
>TRBV20-1|TRBJ2-7
SASGGLSSYEQY
>TRBV13|TRBJ2-3
ASSTPRLAGADTQY
>TRBV6-2/TRBV6-3|TRBJ2-3
ASTVDRSDPDTQY